Here is one T cell receptor beta chain with its context. Sequenced by immunoSEQ multiplex PCR; TCRdb stores in-frame clones only, minus some. The sample holds about 19,000 clones, roughly nine tenths seen once. The data originate from a study of blood T cell repertoires in COVID-19. The CDR3 totals 14 residues. V trimming: 4 bases; J trimming: 4 bases; junction bases outside the gene matches: 8. Per germline, CDR1 SQVTM and CDR2 ANQGSEA. Sequencing was performed on peripheral blood. The source is a man between 65 and 85 years old with acute or convalescent COVID-19. This chain uses TRBV29-1 with TRBJ1-2; 8 nucleotides agree with TRBD1. The CDR3 region has the DNA TGCAGCGTTGTTCGCGACAGGGGCTCCTATGGCTACACCTTC. As protein: CSVVRDRGSYGYTF.